The T cell receptor (beta chain) described here comes from a study of blood T cell repertoires in COVID-19. Study background: Samples came from the United States, Italy and Spain, spanning acute and convalescent COVID-19. PBMCs, B-cell-depleted T cells, or T cells provided the cDNA or gDNA that made up the material.

The CDR3 spans 13 residues. Germline trimming cut 9 bases from V and 2 bases from J; bases unmatched to any gene: 5. Germline values: CDR1 MNHEY, CDR2 SVGAGI. Original processing methods: The authors estimated nucleated cell counts from reference gene primer amplification. Clones were read by immunoSEQ multiplex PCR, and TCRdb kept only the in-frame ones, dropping some. V and J calls and clone size follow that table, whereas D and trimming were derived from the DNA. The sample holds tens of thousands of clones; 80% are singletons and the top ten take approximately 21%. The receptor was derived from a woman over 75 with acute or convalescent COVID-19. Sequenced: peripheral blood. The rearrangement links TRBV6-5 to TRBJ1-2; 8 bases fit TRBD1. CDR3 region: CASFRQGNYGYTF. In DNA, the CDR3 is TGTGCCAGTTTTCGACAGGGGAACTATGGCTACACCTTC.